This T cell receptor (beta chain) is drawn from a study of blood T cell repertoires in COVID-19. Germline loops: CDR1 MNHEY, CDR2 SVGAGI. The CDR3 totals 15 residues. Trimming cost V 5 bases and J 4 bases, with 12 bases left between them. Using immunoSEQ multiplex PCR, the repertoire was profiled, and TCRdb retains in-frame clones only, with some absent. This table holds over 140,000 clones, roughly four fifths found once. Specimen: peripheral blood. V is TRBV6-5 and J is TRBJ1-6; D is possibly TRBD1 (6 bases). The source of this sequence is a woman older than 75 with active or convalescent COVID-19. The CDR3 here is CASSIGTTYNSPLHF. The DNA of the CDR3 is TGTGCCAGCAGTATTGGGACAACTTATAATTCACCCCTCCACTTT.